The rows below give T cell receptor beta chains drawn from one sample of a study of CD8+ T cells in alopecia areata. Clones were read by immunoSEQ multiplex PCR, and TCRdb kept only the in-frame ones, dropping some. The profile shows roughly 150,000 clones, around 57% of them singletons. Material for sequencing was CD4+ T cells sorted from blood. These receptors were obtained from a human donor in good health. CDR3s include the opening cysteine and the closing phenylalanine or tryptophan. D genes are given only for firm matches. Where a row states a size, it is once, few, many or the class of an expanded clone; other rows omit it.

>TRBJ2-1|NA|TRBD1|TRBV5-1
CASSQMTGSGGSGEQFF
TGCGCCAGCAGCCAGATGACAGGGTCCGGTGGCTCCGGTGAGCAGTTCTTC
>TRBJ2-7|NA|NA|TRBV25-1
CASRSSGTGGVRRQYF
TGTGCCAGCAGGAGCTCGGGCACAGGGGGGGTACGTCGGCAGTACTTC
>TRBJ2-5|few|TRBD1|TRBV5-1
CASSLGQGGILETQYF
TGCGCCAGCAGCCTCGGACAGGGGGGAATTCTGGAGACCCAGTACTTC
>TRBJ1-2|NA|NA|TRBV11-3
CASSLDRDGNGYTF
TGTGCCAGCAGCTTAGACCGGGACGGTAATGGCTACACCTTC
>TRBJ2-7|once|TRBD1|TRBV16
CASSPGQGGSYEQYF
TGTGCCAGCAGCCCGGGACAGGGGGGCTCCTACGAGCAGTACTTC
>TRBJ2-5|NA|NA|TRBV5-5
CASKKQYQETQYF
TGTGCCAGCAAGAAACAGTACCAAGAGACCCAGTACTTC
>TRBJ2-1|few|NA|TRBV10-3
CAIGGAGQRVGEFPYNEQFF
TGTGCCATCGGAGGAGCGGGACAAAGGGTTGGAGAGTTCCCCTACAATGAGCAGTTCTTC
>TRBJ2-1|NA|NA|TRBV7-2
CASSLGLLSEQFF
TGTGCCAGCAGTTTGGGACTTTTGAGTGAGCAGTTCTTC
>TRBJ2-5|NA|TRBD2|TRBV25-1
CASKGLAGQETQYF
TGTGCCAGCAAGGGACTAGCGGGACAAGAGACCCAGTACTTC
>TRBJ1-1|NA|NA|TRBV29-1
CSAARRGDSEAFF
TGCAGCGCCGCGAGGCGCGGGGACTCTGAAGCTTTCTTT
>TRBJ1-1|NA|NA|TRBV6-5
CASSYRGGTEAFF
TGTGCCAGCAGTTACCGGGGGGGAACTGAAGCTTTCTTT
>TRBJ2-2|NA|NA|TRBV7-8
CASSFYTGELFF
TGTGCCAGCAGCTTTTATACCGGGGAGCTGTTTTTT
>TRBJ2-7|NA|NA|TRBV27
CASSSILTKQYF
TGTGCCAGCAGTTCTATCCTTACGAAGCAGTACTTC
>TRBJ1-2|few|TRBD1|TRBV19
CASSRSGTDYGYTF
TGTGCCAGTAGCAGATCCGGGACAGACTATGGCTACACCTTC
>TRBJ2-1|NA|NA|TRBV25-1
CASSDPGRGTGEQFF
TGTGCCAGCAGTGACCCGGGACGAGGGACTGGCGAGCAGTTCTTC
>TRBJ1-5|NA|NA|TRBV29-1
CSVRDTLNQPQHF
TGCAGCGTTCGGGACACACTAAATCAGCCCCAGCATTTT
>TRBJ1-1|NA|TRBD1|TRBV30
CASRQGTAFF
TGTGCCTCTCGACAGGGGACGGCTTTCTTT
>TRBJ2-5|few|NA|TRBV29-1
CSVIAGTRQETQYF
TGCAGCGTTATTGCCGGGACACGACAAGAGACCCAGTACTTC
>TRBJ2-5|once|NA|TRBV5-1
CASSAQLSPESETQYF
TGCGCCAGCAGCGCCCAGTTGAGCCCCGAGTCCGAGACCCAGTACTTC
>TRBJ2-7|NA|TRBD1|TRBV29-1
CSVRDRAIHEQYF
TGCAGCGTCCGTGACAGGGCAATCCACGAGCAGTACTTC
>TRBJ2-2|NA|NA|TRBV29-1
CSVRSGKNTGELFF
TGCAGCGTTAGAAGCGGAAAGAACACCGGGGAGCTGTTTTTT
>TRBJ2-5|NA|TRBD1|TRBV6-5
CASSSDRGRGETQYF
TGTGCCAGCAGTTCCGACAGGGGGCGGGGAGAGACCCAGTACTTC
>TRBJ2-1|NA|NA|TRBV30
CAWSRGLNEQFF
TGTGCCTGGAGTCGGGGGCTCAATGAGCAGTTCTTC
>TRBJ2-1|NA|NA|TRBV10-3
CAIRPGRDEQFF
TGTGCCATCAGACCGGGACGGGATGAGCAGTTCTTC
>TRBJ1-4|NA|TRBD1|TRBV29-1
CSVGTAGNEKLFF
TGCAGCGTAGGGACAGCGGGGAATGAAAAACTGTTTTTT
>TRBJ2-5|once|NA|TRBV5-1
CASTGAEQETQYF
TGCGCCAGCACCGGGGCGGAACAAGAGACCCAGTACTTC
>TRBJ2-2|few|NA|TRBV27
CASSFNTGELFF
TGTGCCAGCAGTTTTAACACCGGGGAGCTGTTTTTT
>TRBJ2-7|few|NA|TRBV29-1
CSVGAPGEQYF
TGCAGCGTTGGAGCTCCTGGCGAGCAGTACTTC
>TRBJ2-1|few|NA|TRBV5-1
CASSFPKDSYNEQFF
TGCGCCAGCAGCTTCCCAAAAGACAGCTACAATGAGCAGTTCTTC
>TRBJ2-5|NA|NA|TRBV9
CASSVDSVSETQYF
TGTGCCAGCAGCGTAGACAGCGTATCAGAGACCCAGTACTTC
>TRBJ2-7|NA|NA|TRBV15
CATSIQNGNQYF
TGTGCCACCAGCATCCAGAATGGGAACCAGTACTTC
>TRBJ2-5|few|NA|TRBV4-1
CASSQDRQRGTPYF
TGCGCCAGCAGCCAAGATCGCCAGCGAGGGACACCGTACTTC
>TRBJ2-7|few|TRBD1|TRBV10-2
CASRGTASSYEQYF
TGCGCCAGCAGAGGGACAGCCTCCTCCTACGAGCAGTACTTC
>TRBJ2-1|NA|TRBD2|TRBV11-2
CASSLSGRSNEQFF
TGTGCCAGCAGCCTTAGCGGGAGGAGCAATGAGCAGTTCTTC
>TRBJ2-5|NA|TRBD1|TRBV5-4
CASRIGTAAQETQYF
TGTGCCAGCAGAATAGGGACAGCGGCTCAAGAGACCCAGTACTTC
>TRBJ2-7|NA|NA|TRBV6-1
CASIRSNGYEQYF
TGTGCCAGCATTCGGTCCAATGGATACGAGCAGTACTTC
>TRBJ2-7|NA|NA|TRBV19
CASSIPNDPYEQYF
TGTGCCAGTAGTATTCCCAACGATCCTTACGAGCAGTACTTC
>TRBJ2-7|NA|TRBD2|TRBV4-1
CASSHGTSGSYEQYF
TGCGCCAGCAGCCACGGGACTAGCGGCTCCTACGAGCAGTACTTC
>TRBJ2-7|NA|TRBD2|TRBV5-1
CASSFGAGITYEQYF
TGCGCCAGCAGCTTCGGAGCGGGAATCACCTACGAGCAGTACTTC
>TRBJ2-2|few|NA|TRBV28
CASSFLFGVRGGELFF
TGTGCCAGCAGTTTCCTTTTCGGCGTCAGGGGCGGGGAGCTGTTTTTT
>TRBJ1-1|NA|TRBD1|TRBV29-1
CSVESGTANTEAFF
TGCAGCGTTGAGTCCGGGACAGCCAACACTGAAGCTTTCTTT
>TRBJ2-1|NA|NA|TRBV6-1
CASSPGGTAGNEQFF
TGTGCCAGCAGTCCCGGAGGGACTGCCGGCAATGAGCAGTTCTTC